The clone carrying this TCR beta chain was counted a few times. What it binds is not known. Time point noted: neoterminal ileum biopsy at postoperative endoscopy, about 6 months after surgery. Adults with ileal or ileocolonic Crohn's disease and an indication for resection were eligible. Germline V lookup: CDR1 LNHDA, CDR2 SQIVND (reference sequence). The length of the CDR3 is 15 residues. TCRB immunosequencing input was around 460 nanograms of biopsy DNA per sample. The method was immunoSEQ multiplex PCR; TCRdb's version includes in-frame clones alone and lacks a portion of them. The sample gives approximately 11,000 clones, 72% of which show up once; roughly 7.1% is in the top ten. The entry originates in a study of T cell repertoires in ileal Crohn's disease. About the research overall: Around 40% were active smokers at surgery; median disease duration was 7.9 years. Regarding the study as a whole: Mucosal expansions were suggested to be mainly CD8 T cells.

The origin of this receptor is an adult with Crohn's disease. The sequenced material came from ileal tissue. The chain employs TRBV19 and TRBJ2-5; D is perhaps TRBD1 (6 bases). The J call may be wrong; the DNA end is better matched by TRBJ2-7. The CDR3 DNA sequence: TGTGCCAGTAGTCCACCCCAGGGACATGTCTTCGAGCAGTACTTC. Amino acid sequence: CASSPPQGHVFEQYF.